This TCR beta chain was observed in a study of blood T cells in healthy people across ages (dated by TCRdb to the mid-2010s). For the wider study: In model experiments, template switching captured roughly one uniquely barcoded TCR beta cDNA molecule for every two T cells. To avoid experimental bias, donors of different ages were spread randomly across the sequencing lanes. The study analyzed two additional independent replicas of 1 million unique cDNA reads from the same blood draw for two donors, one aged 18 to 30 and one aged 80 or older. Four age groups were formed from the donors: young (average roughly 15 years), middle-aged (around 39), aged (under 70) and long-lived (82). Using deep sequencing normalized with unique cDNA molecular identifiers, the study measured how TCR beta repertoire diversity changes with age. Results the study describes overall, beyond this receptor: The percentage of naive T cells measured by flow cytometry correlated strongly with observed TCR beta diversity. Observed TCR beta diversity per million T cells fell roughly linearly with age, and a significant reduction was already apparent by age about 43. Bulk unsorted PBMC profiling prevented conclusive comparison of naive and antigen-experienced compartments. Compared with the aged group, the long-lived group had more naive CD4+ T cells, fewer expanded clones and increased TCR diversity, a pattern suggesting age selection. Because donor CMV infection status was unknown, age-related changes in expanded clonotypes were potentially confounded. Total diversity estimates from one million sequenced T cells were considered lower bounds and underestimates.

The 39 donors, aged roughly 6 to 95 years, were systemically healthy Caucasian individuals from Russia. Each donor gave 9.5 to 10 milliliters of peripheral blood, drawn into EDTA-treated Vacutainer tubes. Ficoll-Paque density-gradient centrifugation was used to isolate PBMCs, with at least 6.5 million per sample. Trizol reagent was used to extract total RNA from PBMCs, with at least 6 micrograms per sample. For every donor, flow cytometry on a PBMC aliquot measured the percentage of naive CD45RAhigh/CD27high T cells. The library relied on 5' RACE. Sequencing was carried out with an Illumina HiSeq 2500. The second PCR ran for roughly 7 to 11 cycles and used a J-beta primer mix along with a sample-barcoded 5' primer. Each TCR beta cDNA molecule received a unique molecular identifier from a template-switch 5' adaptor carrying 12 random nucleotides. At least 3 million CDR3-containing paired-end reads were obtained from each sample. The Mint cDNA synthesis kit, primed by a TRBC-specific oligonucleotide, was used to synthesize first-strand cDNA from all RNA. Following uracil-DNA glycosylase treatment, all cDNA underwent a first 18-cycle PCR with the universal primers M1SS and BC2_uni_R. Under the source paper's analysis protocol: For normalization, 1 million high-quality reads were randomly selected from each sample, with every read carrying a distinct molecular identifier. Instead of being binned into consensus sequences, reads that shared molecular identifiers were thrown out. MiTCR, with a Q25 quality threshold and the strictest error-elimination algorithm, was used for CDR3 identification, clonotype clustering and error correction. A nonparametric unseen species model with Euler transformation was used to estimate a lower bound on total TCR beta diversity. In-frame beta chains were kept once TCRdb had trimmed the public reads at Q25 with fastp and called clones with MiXCR. Here each entry gathers all rows of one CDR3 protein and keeps the most common genes and DNA. TCRdb's processing, not the authors' own work, is the source of the V and J calls. This sample comprises hundreds of thousands of distinct CDR3 sequences, 20% to 25% of them detected only once. Approximately 3.7% of the sample is held by the ten biggest clonotypes.

As for this clonotype: Its recognized antigen is unknown. It has no much larger one-base neighbor in the sample; base qualities were not kept.

The germline V gene (reference sequence) supplies CDR1 DFQATT and CDR2 SNEGSKA. The cysteine opens and the phenylalanine closes a CDR3 of 18 amino acids. The read is trimmed to its CDR3 DNA, 54 bases read in frame from base 1. V sheds 0 bases and J sheds 3 bases, leaving 21 bases between their ends. The sequence is built from TRBV20-1 and TRBJ2-1, with the D call tentatively TRBD1 or TRBD2, each fitting 7 bases. The sequenced sample consisted of blood. The sequence came from a man in his sixties or seventies in good health. The sequenced DNA: TGCAGTGCTAGAGATAGGGGGGGGCATGGACAGGTCTACAATGAGCAGTTCTTC. Its protein product is CSARDRGGHGQVYNEQFF.